This TCR beta chain is from a study of beta chain features in type 1 diabetes. This CDR3 region has 12 residues. V was shortened by 6 bases and J by 9 bases, with 15 bases between the two germline ends. Germline V gene data show CDR1 as SQVTM and CDR2 as ANQGSEA. Study conclusions and caveats: Within each of all four CD4+ subsets, Type 1 diabetes patients had TCRB CDR3s that were moderately but significantly shorter. Here, the possible influence of HLA type (on TCRB rearrangement) remained unresolved.

This clone was recorded a few times. The antigen remains unidentified. Expressed TCRB transcripts were sequenced because the isolated RNA had all been reverse transcribed beforehand. Generated by immunoSEQ multiplex PCR, the TCRdb table keeps only in-frame clones and is missing some. The sample records about 260,000 clones, 24% being singletons. In all sorted populations, purity surpassed 95%. Material for sequencing was naive CD4+ T cells from blood. This sequence originates from a woman in her 30s with type 1 diabetes. The chain joins TRBV29-1 to TRBJ2-1; the D gene is possibly TRBD2 (5 bases). CDR3 sequence reads: CSVKGEGREQFF. CDR3 nucleotide sequence: TGCAGCGTCAAAGGTGAGGGCCGTGAGCAGTTCTTC.